There are a few counts of the clone carrying this T cell receptor (beta chain). Antigen: not known. The data stem from a study of beta chain features in type 1 diabetes. General observations from the study: A potential PCR bias toward shorter templates would be equal in patient and control samples. Junctions at VDJ sites from type 1 diabetes patients had fewer insertions and more deletions.

The authors obtained over 95% purity in all sorted populations. TCRB transcripts that were expressed got sequenced, as all of the isolated RNA had been reverse transcribed. This table comes from immunoSEQ multiplex PCR, and its TCRdb copy is limited to in-frame clones, with some not included. The table has 300,000 or so clones, around 7.6% seen once. V shed 0 bases and J shed 1 base, with 7 bases lying between them. The V gene's germline CDR1 is SGDLS and CDR2 YYNGEE. The CDR3 loop spans 14 amino acids. The TCR was taken from a woman under 30 in good health. The chain has TRBV9 and TRBJ1-2, with no clear D. Sequences were obtained from central memory CD4+ T cells from blood. CDR3: CASSVATGNYGYTF. CDR3 DNA sequence: TGTGCCAGCAGCGTAGCTACGGGTAACTATGGCTACACCTTC.